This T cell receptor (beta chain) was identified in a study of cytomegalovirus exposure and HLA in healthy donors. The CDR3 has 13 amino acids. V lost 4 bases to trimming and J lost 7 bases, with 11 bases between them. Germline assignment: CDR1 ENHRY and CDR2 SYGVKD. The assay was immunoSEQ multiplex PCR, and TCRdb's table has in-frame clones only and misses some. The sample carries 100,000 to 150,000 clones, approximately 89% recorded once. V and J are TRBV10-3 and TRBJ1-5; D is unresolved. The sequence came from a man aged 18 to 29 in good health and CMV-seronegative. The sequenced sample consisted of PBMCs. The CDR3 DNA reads TGTGCCATCAGTGGCCCAGGAGGCCAGCCCCAGCATTTT. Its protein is CAISGPGGQPQHF.